The 17 T cell receptor beta chains given below trace back to one sample, sequenced in a study of blood T cell repertoires in COVID-19 (dated by TCRdb to 2020 to 2022). The library was produced with the immunoSEQ multiplex PCR assay. The table comes from immuneACCESS by way of TCRdb, which keeps in-frame sequences with V and J called. Part of the clones is missing from these tables; in studies checked, under half for an unresolved V gene and the rest for unknown reasons. Within this sample are approximately 99,000 clones, with around 86% of them counted one time only. 4% to 5% of the sample goes to the ten largest clones. The material sequenced was peripheral blood. All receptors come from an older woman with acute or convalescent COVID-19.

This chain joins TRBV7-9 and TRBJ2-7, with 14 nucleotides matching TRBD2. With V trimmed by 5 bases and J by 3 bases, 9 bases remained unmatched. Germline loops: CDR1 SEHNR, CDR2 FQNEAQ (reference sequence). The CDR3 loop spans 17 amino acids. CDR3 sequence (DNA): TGTGCCAGCAGCCCGGGGACTAGCGGGAGATCTCGCTACGAGCAGTACTTC. Translation gives CASSPGTSGRSRYEQYF.

This chain connects TRBV13 to TRBJ2-3; 7 bases fit TRBD2. CDR1 is PRHDT, CDR2 FYEKMQ, per germline (reference sequence). The CDR3 contains 16 residues. Trimming at V came to 4 bases and at J to 3 bases, leaving 10 bases not matched to a gene. The CDR3 is CASSSRVSGRTDTQYF. CDR3 nucleotides: TGTGCCAGCAGCTCCCGGGTCTCCGGGAGGACAGATACGCAGTATTTT.

CDR3 in DNA: TGTGCCAGCTCCCCGGGACAGGGTCGGGAAAAACTGTTTTTT. It encodes CASSPGQGREKLFF. The rearrangement joins TRBV18 to TRBJ1-4; 9 bases fit TRBD1. The CDR3 sequence is 14 residues long. Per the germline V gene, CDR1 is KGHSH and CDR2 is LQKENI. Trimming removed 6 bases from V and 8 bases from J; junction bases left unmatched: 7.

This clone has just one count. The chain has TRBV29-1 and TRBJ1-4; 9 bases line up with TRBD1. The CDR3 totals 11 residues. The junction had 10 bases not matched to a gene; V was cut back by 6 bases and J by 17 bases. Per germline, CDR1 SQVTM and CDR2 ANQGSEA. The CDR3 DNA reads as TGCAGCGTGGACACTGGGGACAGGGCTTTTTTT. Protein sequence: CSVDTGDRAFF.

V and J are TRBV24-1 and TRBJ1-5, with unresolved D. Germline V gene lookup returns CDR1 KGHDR and CDR2 SFDVKD. V was shortened by 4 bases and J by 5 bases, with 8 bases between the two germline ends. The CDR3 extends over 13 amino acids. This CDR3 is CATSDNQYQPQHF. In nucleotides, the CDR3 is TGTGCCACCAGTGACAATCAGTATCAGCCCCAGCATTTT.

This clone was observed a handful of times. This chain connects TRBV18 to TRBJ1-5; TRBD1 matches at 7 bases. CDR1 KGHSH and CDR2 LQKENI come from the germline V gene. V lost 5 bases and J lost 4; bases outside the gene matches: 5. CDR3 size: 14 residues. CDR3 DNA sequence: TGTGCCAGCTCATCTGGACAGGCAAATCAGCCCCAGCATTTT. Amino acid sequence: CASSSGQANQPQHF.

The genes are TRBV30 and TRBJ1-5; D is ambiguous. The CDR3 extends over 14 amino acids. CDR1 and CDR2 from the germline V gene are GTSNPN and SVGIG (reference sequence). V shed 4 bases and J shed 0 bases, with 10 bases lying between them. CDR3 protein: CAWTRSGSNQPQHF. CDR3 sequence (DNA): TGTGCCTGGACACGATCGGGTAGCAATCAGCCCCAGCATTTT.

J is TRBJ2-6 and V is TRBV11-3, with D uncertain. V was shortened by 1 base and J by 4 bases, with 11 bases between the two germline ends. This CDR3 has 16 residues. CDR1 is SGHNT and CDR2 is YENEEA in the germline V gene. The CDR3 protein is CASSLAMGDGANVLTF. The CDR3 coding sequence is TGTGCCAGCAGCTTAGCTATGGGCGACGGGGCCAACGTCCTGACTTTC.

This chain connects TRBV27 to TRBJ1-3; D call uncertain. The CDR3 has 16 residues. The germline V gene has CDR1 MNHEY and CDR2 SMNVEV (reference sequence). The germline V and J ends were trimmed by 5 bases and 4 bases, with 18 bases remaining between them. This CDR3 reads CASSPSFYLVGNTIYF. Here the CDR3 DNA reads TGTGCCAGCAGTCCTAGCTTTTATCTGGTCGGAAACACCATATATTTT.

The chain is built from TRBV6-4 and TRBJ2-1; the match to TRBD2 covers 9 bases. V trimming: 6 bases; J trimming: 2 bases; junction bases outside the gene matches: 5. Germline CDR1 is MRHNA and CDR2 is SNTAGT. This CDR3 contains 15 residues. CDR3 nucleotide sequence: TGTGCCAGCAGCGCCGGGACTAGCCCCTACAATGAGCAGTTCTTC. This codes for CASSAGTSPYNEQFF.

V is TRBV7-9 and J is TRBJ2-3; D remains unclear. Trimming removed 5 bases at V and 3 bases at J, with 6 bases between. CDR1 SEHNR and CDR2 FQNEAQ come from the germline V gene (reference sequence). The length of the CDR3 is 12 residues. The CDR3 bases are TGTGCCAGCAGCGGCCGAACAGATACGCAGTATTTT. Its translation: CASSGRTDTQYF.

V usage is TRBV2 and J usage is TRBJ2-7, with a weak D call TRBD1 (5 bases). The germline gives CDR1 SNHLY, CDR2 FYNNEI. V gave up 4 bases and J gave up 2 bases, with 9 bases separating them. This CDR3 is 13 amino acids long. Written as DNA, the CDR3 is TGTGCCAGCAGTGGGACATTAACCTACGAGCAGTACTTC. Amino acids: CASSGTLTYEQYF.

The rearrangement links TRBV28 to TRBJ1-1; D is unclear. The V and J ends lost 4 bases and 0 bases respectively, with 24 bases between them. CDR1 is MDHEN, CDR2 SYDVKM, per germline. CDR3 size: 19 residues. CDR3 sequence (DNA): TGTGCCAGCAGTTCCCGAATTTTTATCCTTAGAGGTATGAACACTGAAGCTTTCTTT. Translation gives CASSSRIFILRGMNTEAFF. The full variable domain, rest sourced from reference TRBV28 and TRBJ1-1, is DVKVTQSSRYLVKRTGEKVFLECVQDMDHENMFWYRQDPGLGLRLIYFSYDVKMKEKGDIPEGYSVSREKKERFSLILESASTNQTSMYLCASSSRIFILRGMNTEAFFGQGTRLTVV.

The J gene is TRBJ1-2, the V gene TRBV5-5, with D unresolved. CDR1 and CDR2 from the germline V gene are SGHKS and YYEKEE (reference sequence). The V and J ends lost 2 bases and 4 bases respectively, with 9 bases between them. This CDR3 contains 13 residues. As DNA, the CDR3 is TGTGCCAGCAGCTTTGACAATGGCTATGGCTACACCTTC. Translated, it gives CASSFDNGYGYTF.

V gene TRBV29-1 combines with J gene TRBJ2-3; 8 positions match TRBD2. J lost 4 bases, V lost 4 bases, and 4 bases had no gene match. Germline CDR1 is SQVTM and CDR2 is ANQGSEA. CDR3 length: 13 residues. Here the CDR3 reads CSVASGGPDTQYF. CDR3 bases: TGCAGCGTTGCCAGCGGGGGACCAGATACGCAGTATTTT.

The chain links TRBV4-1 to TRBJ2-1; 12 bases fit TRBD2. CDR3 size: 15 residues. Germline loops: CDR1 MGHRA, CDR2 YSYEKL. The trim removed 4 bases at V and 8 bases at J, leaving 6 bases unmatched. Here the CDR3 DNA reads TGCGCCAGCAGCCTTCTAGCGGGAGGGGTGGATGAGCAGTTCTTC. This gives the protein CASSLLAGGVDEQFF.

This clone was picked up one time. The chain recombines TRBV4-2 with TRBJ1-2, with 7 bases identical to TRBD1. CDR3 length equals 13 residues. Germline V gene data show CDR1 as LGHNA and CDR2 as YNFKEQ. Losses at the gene ends were 6 bases for V and 2 bases for J; bases not matched to a gene: 3. CDR3: CASSPRGNYGYTF. For the CDR3, the DNA is TGTGCCAGCAGTCCCAGGGGGAACTATGGCTACACCTTC.